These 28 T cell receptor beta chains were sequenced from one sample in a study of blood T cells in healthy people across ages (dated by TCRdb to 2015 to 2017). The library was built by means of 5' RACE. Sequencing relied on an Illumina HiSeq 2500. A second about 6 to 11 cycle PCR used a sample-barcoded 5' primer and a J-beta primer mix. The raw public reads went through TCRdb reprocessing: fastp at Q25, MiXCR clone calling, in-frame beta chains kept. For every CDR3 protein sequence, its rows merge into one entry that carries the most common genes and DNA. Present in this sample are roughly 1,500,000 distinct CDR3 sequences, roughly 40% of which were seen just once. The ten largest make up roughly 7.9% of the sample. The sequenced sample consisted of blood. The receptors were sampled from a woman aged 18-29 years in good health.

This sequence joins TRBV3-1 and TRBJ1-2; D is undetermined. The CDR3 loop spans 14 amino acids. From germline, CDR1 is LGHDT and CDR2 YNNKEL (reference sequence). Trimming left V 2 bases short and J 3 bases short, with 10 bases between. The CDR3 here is CASSQLQGDYGYTF. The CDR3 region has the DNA TGTGCCAGCAGCCAACTCCAAGGAGACTATGGCTACACCTTC.

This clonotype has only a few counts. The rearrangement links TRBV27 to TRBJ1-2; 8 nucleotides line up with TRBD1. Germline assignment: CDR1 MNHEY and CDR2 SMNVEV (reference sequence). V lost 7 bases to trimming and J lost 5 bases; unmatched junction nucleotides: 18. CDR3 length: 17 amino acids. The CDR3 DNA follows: TGTGCCAGCACCCTTTACGGACAGGGATCCTACCCTTATGGCTACACCTTC. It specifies CASTLYGQGSYPYGYTF.

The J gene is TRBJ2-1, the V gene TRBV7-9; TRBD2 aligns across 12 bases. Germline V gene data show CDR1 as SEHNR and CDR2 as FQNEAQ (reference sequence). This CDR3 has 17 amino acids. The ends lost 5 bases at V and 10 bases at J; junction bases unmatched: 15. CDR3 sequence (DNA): TGTGCCAGCAGCCCCCGGGATGCTAGCGGGAGGGCCGGCGAGCAGTTCTTC. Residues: CASSPRDASGRAGEQFF.

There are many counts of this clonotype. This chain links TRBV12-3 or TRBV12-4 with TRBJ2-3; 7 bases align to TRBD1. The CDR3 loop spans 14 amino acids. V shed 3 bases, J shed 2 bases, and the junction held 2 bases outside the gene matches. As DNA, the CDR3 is TGTGCCAGCAGTTTGGGACAGACCACAGATACGCAGTATTTT. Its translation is CASSLGQTTDTQYF.

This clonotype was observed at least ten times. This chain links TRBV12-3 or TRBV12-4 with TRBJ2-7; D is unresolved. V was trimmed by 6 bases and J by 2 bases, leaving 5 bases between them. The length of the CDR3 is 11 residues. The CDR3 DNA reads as TGTGCCAGCAGGGGTGCCTACGAGCAGTACTTC. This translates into CASRGAYEQYF.

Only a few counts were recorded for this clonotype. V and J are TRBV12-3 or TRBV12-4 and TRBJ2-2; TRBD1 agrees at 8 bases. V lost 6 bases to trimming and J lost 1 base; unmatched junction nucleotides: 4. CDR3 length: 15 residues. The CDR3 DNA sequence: TGTGCCAGCAGACCAGGACAGGGGAACACCGGGGAGCTGTTTTTT. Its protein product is CASRPGQGNTGELFF.

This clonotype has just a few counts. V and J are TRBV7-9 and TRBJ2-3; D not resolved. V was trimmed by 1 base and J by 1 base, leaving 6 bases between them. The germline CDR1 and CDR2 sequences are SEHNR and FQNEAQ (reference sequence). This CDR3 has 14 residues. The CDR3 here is CASSLVTGTDTQYF. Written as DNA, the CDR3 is TGTGCCAGCAGCTTAGTTACGGGCACAGATACGCAGTATTTT.

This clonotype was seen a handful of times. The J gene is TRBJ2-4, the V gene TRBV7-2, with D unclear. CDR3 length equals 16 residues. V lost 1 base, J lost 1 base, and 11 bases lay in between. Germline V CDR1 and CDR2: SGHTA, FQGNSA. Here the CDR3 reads CASSLGAGTAKNIQYF. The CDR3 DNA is TGTGCCAGCAGCTTAGGGGCCGGAACGGCCAAAAACATTCAGTACTTC.

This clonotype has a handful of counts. CDR3 protein: CASSMDPMRETQYF. CDR3 sequence (DNA): TGTGCCAGCAGTATGGACCCGATGAGAGAGACCCAGTACTTC. The V gene is TRBV7-2, the J gene TRBJ2-5; D is undetermined. V lost 6 bases and J lost 4, with 15 bases in between. From germline, CDR1 is SGHTA and CDR2 FQGNSA. The CDR3 has 14 amino acids. The full variable domain, with the rest looked up from reference TRBV7-2 and TRBJ2-5, is GAGVSQSPSNKVTEKGKDVELRCDPISGHTALYWYRQSLGQGLEFLIYFQGNSAPDKSGLPSDRFSAERTGGSVSTLTIQRTQQEDSAVYLCASSMDPMRETQYFGPGTRLLVL.

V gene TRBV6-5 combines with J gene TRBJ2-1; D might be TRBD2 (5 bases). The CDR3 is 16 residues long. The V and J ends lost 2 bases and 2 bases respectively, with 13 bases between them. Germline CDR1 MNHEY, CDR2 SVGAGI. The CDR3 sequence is CASSYALLGTYNEQFF. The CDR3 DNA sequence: TGTGCCAGCAGTTACGCCCTTCTCGGGACCTACAATGAGCAGTTCTTC.

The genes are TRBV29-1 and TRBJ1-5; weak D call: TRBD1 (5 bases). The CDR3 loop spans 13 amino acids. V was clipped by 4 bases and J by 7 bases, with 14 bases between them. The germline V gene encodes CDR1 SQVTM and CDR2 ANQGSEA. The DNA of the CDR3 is TGCAGCGTTGTCGGGACGACCGGGCAGCCCCAGCATTTT. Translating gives CSVVGTTGQPQHF.

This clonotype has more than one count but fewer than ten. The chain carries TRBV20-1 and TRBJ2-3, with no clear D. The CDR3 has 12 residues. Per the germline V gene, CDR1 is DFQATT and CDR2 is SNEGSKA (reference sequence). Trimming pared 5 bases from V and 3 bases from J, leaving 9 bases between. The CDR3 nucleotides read TGCAGTGCTGCCGCCACTACAGATACGCAGTATTTT. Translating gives CSAAATTDTQYF.

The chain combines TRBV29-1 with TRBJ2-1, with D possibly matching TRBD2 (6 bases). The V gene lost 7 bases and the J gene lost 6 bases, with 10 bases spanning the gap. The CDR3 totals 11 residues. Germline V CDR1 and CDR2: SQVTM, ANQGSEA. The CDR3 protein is CSGPGSNEQFF. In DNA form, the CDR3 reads TGCAGCGGACCCGGGAGCAATGAGCAGTTCTTC.

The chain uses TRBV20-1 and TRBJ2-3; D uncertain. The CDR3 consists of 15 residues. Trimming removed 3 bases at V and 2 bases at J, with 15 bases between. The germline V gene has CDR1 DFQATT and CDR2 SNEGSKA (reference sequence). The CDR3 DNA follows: TGCAGTGCTAGGGGCGGAACGGCCGACACAGATACGCAGTATTTT. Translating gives CSARGGTADTDTQYF.

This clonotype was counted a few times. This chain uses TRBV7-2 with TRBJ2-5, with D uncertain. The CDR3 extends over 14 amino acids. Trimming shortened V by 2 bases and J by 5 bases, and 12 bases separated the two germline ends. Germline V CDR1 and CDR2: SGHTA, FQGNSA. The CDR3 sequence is CASSLSHQRETQYF. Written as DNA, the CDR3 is TGTGCCAGCAGCTTAAGTCACCAGAGGGAGACCCAGTACTTC.

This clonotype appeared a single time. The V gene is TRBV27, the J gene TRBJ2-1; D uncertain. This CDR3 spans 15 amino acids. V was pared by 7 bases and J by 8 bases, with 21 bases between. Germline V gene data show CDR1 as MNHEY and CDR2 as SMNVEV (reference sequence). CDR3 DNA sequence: TGTGCCAGCAACCCGCCCGGACGAGGAAGGGATGAGCAGTTCTTC. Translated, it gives CASNPPGRGRDEQFF.

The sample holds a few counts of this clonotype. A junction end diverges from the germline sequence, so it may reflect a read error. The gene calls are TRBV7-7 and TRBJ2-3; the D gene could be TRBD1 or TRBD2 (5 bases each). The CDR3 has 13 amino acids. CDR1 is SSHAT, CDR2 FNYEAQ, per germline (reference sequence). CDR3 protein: CASSLGTDDTQYF. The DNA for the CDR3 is TGTGCTAGCAGCCTCGGGACCGATGATACGCAGTATTTT. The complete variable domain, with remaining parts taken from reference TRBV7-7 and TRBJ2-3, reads GAGVSQSPRYKVTKRGQDVTLRCDPISSHATLYWYQQALGQGPEFLTYFNYEAQPDKSGLPSDRFSAERPEGSISTLTIQRTEQRDSAMYRCASSLGTDDTQYFGPGTRLTVL.

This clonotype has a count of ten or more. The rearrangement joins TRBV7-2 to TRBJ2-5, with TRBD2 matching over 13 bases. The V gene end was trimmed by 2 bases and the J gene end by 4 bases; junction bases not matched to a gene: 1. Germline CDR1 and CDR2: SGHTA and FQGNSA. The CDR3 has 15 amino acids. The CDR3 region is CASSLTSGRGETQYF. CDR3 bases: TGTGCCAGCAGCTTAACTAGCGGGAGGGGAGAGACCCAGTACTTC. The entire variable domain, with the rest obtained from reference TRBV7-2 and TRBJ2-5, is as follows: GAGVSQSPSNKVTEKGKDVELRCDPISGHTALYWYRQSLGQGLEFLIYFQGNSAPDKSGLPSDRFSAERTGGSVSTLTIQRTQQEDSAVYLCASSLTSGRGETQYFGPGTRLLVL.

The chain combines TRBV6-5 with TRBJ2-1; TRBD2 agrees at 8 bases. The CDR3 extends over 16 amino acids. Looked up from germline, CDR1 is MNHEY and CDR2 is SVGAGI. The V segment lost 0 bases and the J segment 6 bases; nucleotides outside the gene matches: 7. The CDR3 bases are TGTGCCAGCAGTTACTCAGCCAGCGGGAGAGGCAATGAGCAGTTCTTC. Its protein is CASSYSASGRGNEQFF.

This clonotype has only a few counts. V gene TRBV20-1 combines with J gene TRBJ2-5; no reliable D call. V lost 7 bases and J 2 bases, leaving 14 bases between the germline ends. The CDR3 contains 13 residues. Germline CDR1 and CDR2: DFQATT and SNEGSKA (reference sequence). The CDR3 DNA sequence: TGCAGTGTAGAGGACCGGGTGCAAGAGACCCAGTACTTC. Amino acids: CSVEDRVQETQYF.

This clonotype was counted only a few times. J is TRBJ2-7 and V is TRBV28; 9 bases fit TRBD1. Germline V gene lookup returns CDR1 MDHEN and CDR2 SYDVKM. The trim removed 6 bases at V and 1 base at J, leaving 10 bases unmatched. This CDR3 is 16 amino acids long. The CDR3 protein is CASSFPKTGGSYEQYF. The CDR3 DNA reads TGTGCCAGCAGCTTTCCGAAGACAGGGGGTTCCTACGAGCAGTACTTC.

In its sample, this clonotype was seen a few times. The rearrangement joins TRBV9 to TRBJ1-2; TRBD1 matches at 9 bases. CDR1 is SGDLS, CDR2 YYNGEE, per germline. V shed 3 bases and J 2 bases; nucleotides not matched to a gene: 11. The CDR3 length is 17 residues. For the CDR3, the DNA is TGTGCCAGCAGCGGTACTCCCCCGACAGGGGGGAACTATGGCTACACCTTC. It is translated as CASSGTPPTGGNYGYTF.

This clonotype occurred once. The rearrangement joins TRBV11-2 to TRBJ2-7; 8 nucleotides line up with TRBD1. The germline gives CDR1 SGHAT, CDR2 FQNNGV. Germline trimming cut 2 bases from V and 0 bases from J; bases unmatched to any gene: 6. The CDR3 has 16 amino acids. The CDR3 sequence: CASSLRVTGGSYEQYF. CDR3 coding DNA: TGTGCCAGCAGCTTACGGGTTACAGGGGGCTCCTACGAGCAGTACTTC.

In nucleotides, the CDR3 is TGCAGTGCTAGAGATAAGAGCGGGAGTTCCTACAATGAGCAGTTCTTC. Translated, it gives CSARDKSGSSYNEQFF. The gene calls are TRBV20-1 and TRBJ2-1; the match to TRBD2 covers 8 bases. The CDR3 contains 16 residues. In germline, CDR1 is DFQATT, CDR2 SNEGSKA (reference sequence). V shed 0 bases and J 1 base; nucleotides not matched to a gene: 5.

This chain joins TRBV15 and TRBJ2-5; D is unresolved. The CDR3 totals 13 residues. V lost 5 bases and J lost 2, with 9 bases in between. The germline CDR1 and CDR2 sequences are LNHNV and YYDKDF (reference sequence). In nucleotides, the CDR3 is TGTGCCACCAGCCGCCCTGGGCAAGAGACCCAGTACTTC. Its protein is CATSRPGQETQYF. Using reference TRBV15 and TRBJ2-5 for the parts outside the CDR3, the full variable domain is DAMVIQNPRYQVTQFGKPVTLSCSQTLNHNVMYWYQQKSSQAPKLLFHYYDKDFNNEADTPDNFQSRRPNTSFCFLDIRSPGLGDTAMYLCATSRPGQETQYFGPGTRLLVL.

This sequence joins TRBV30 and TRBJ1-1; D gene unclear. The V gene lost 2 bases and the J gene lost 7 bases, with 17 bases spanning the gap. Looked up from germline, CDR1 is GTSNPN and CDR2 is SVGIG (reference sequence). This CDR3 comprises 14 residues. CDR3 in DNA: TGTGCCTGGAGTAAACGGGTGGGATCTGGTGAAGCTTTCTTT. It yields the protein CAWSKRVGSGEAFF.

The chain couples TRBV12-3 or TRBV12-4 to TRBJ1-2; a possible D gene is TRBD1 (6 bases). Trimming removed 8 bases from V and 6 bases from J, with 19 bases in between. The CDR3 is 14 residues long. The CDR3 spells CASLPRGGRHGYTF. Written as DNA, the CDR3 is TGTGCCAGCCTTCCGAGGGGGGGACGCCATGGCTACACCTTC.

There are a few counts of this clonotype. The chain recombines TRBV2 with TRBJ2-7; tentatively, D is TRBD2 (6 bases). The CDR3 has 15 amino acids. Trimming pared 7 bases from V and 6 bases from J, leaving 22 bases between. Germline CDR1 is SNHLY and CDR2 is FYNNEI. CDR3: CASTNNGLAAGEQYF. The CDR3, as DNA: TGTGCCAGCACCAATAACGGCCTAGCAGCGGGCGAGCAGTACTTC.